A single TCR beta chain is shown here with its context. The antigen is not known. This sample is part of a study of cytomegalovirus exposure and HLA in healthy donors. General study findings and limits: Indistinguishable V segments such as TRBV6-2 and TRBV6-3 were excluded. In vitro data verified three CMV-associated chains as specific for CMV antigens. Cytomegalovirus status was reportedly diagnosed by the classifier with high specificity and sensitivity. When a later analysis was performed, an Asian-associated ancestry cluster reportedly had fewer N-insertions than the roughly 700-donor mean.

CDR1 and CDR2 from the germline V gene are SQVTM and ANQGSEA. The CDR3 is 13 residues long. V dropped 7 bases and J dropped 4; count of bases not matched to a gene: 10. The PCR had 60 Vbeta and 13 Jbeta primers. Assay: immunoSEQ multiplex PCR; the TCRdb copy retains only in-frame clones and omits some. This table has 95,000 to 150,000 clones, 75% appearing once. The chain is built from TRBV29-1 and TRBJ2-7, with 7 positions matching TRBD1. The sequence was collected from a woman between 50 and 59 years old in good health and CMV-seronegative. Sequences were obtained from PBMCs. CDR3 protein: CSAGGVQGYEQYF. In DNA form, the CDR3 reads TGCAGCGCAGGCGGTGTACAGGGGTACGAGCAGTACTTC.